This T cell receptor beta chain was observed in a study of T cells in Graves' hyperthyroidism and ophthalmopathy. This clonotype came up many times. Per the germline V gene, CDR1 is SEHNR and CDR2 is FQNEAQ (reference sequence). There are 15 residues in the CDR3. V dropped 5 bases and J dropped 9; count of bases not matched to a gene: 9. Amplified TCR beta CDR3 regions derived from RNA transcripts. The TCR CDR3 was amplified in a first-round RT-PCR using the HTBI primer set. TCRdb recomputed calls from the multiplex PCR reads with MiXCR, one row per CDR3 protein. The repertoire holds more than 40,000 distinct CDR3 sequences, with 49% as singletons.

The J gene is TRBJ1-6, the V gene TRBV7-9, with 8 bases that match TRBD1. The sequence was collected from a woman aged 50 to 60 with Graves' hyperthyroidism. The sequenced sample consisted of peripheral blood or thyroid tissue (not recorded which). This chain's CDR3 is CASSLGQGDGSPLHF. The CDR3 DNA reads TGTGCCAGCAGCCTTGGACAGGGAGACGGTTCACCCCTCCACTTT.